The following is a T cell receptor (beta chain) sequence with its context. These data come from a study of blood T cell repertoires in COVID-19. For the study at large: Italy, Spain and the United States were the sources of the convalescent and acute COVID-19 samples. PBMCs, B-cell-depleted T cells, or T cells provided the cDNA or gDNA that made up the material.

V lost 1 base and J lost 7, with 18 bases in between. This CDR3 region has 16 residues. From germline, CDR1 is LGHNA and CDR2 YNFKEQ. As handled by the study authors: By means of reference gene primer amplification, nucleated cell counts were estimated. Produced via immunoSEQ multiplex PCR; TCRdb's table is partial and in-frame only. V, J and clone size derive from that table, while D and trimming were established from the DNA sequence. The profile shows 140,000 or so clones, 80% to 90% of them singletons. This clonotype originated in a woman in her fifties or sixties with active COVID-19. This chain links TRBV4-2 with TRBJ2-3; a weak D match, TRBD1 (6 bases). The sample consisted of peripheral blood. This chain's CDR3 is CASSQVHQGLINTQYF. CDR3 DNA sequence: TGTGCCAGCAGCCAAGTTCATCAGGGGCTGATAAATACGCAGTATTTT.